Below, one TCR beta chain is given with its context. The antigen is not known. Here immunoSEQ multiplex PCR was the method, and the copy in TCRdb shows in-frame clones only, minus some. The table includes approximately 480,000 clones, 87% detected once. Indicated treatment: roughly 19 received Ad26.COV2.S at low or high dose, single or two shots; several received placebo; per-sample allocation not given. The study sampled participants on day 63 after the first vaccine or placebo injection. Germline V gene sequence: CDR1 SGHRS, CDR2 YFSETQ. This CDR3 contains 16 residues. Trimming at V came to 4 bases and at J to 4 bases, leaving 10 bases not matched to a gene. This specimen comes from a study of Ad26.COV2.S vaccination and SARS-CoV-2 variants. Study in general: A participant enrolled in the COV1001 Ad26.COV2.S trial arm provided the sample. Donor got 5x10^10 or 1x10^11 viral particles of Ad26.COV2.S. Study-level results: Participants in the vaccine arm had higher spike-specific TCR breadth; placebo recipients had lower. Recipients of either vaccine or placebo displayed similar breadth of non-spike TCRs.

The sequence derives from a person aged 18-60 years who received the Ad26.COV2.S COVID-19 vaccine or a placebo. The J gene is TRBJ2-2, the V gene TRBV5-1; 7 bases align to TRBD1. This specimen was peripheral blood, taken in a trial of Ad26.COV2.S vaccine versus placebo. CDR3 sequence (DNA): TGCGCCAGCAGCCCCACCTTACAGGGGATCACCGGGGAGCTGTTTTTT. Protein: CASSPTLQGITGELFF.